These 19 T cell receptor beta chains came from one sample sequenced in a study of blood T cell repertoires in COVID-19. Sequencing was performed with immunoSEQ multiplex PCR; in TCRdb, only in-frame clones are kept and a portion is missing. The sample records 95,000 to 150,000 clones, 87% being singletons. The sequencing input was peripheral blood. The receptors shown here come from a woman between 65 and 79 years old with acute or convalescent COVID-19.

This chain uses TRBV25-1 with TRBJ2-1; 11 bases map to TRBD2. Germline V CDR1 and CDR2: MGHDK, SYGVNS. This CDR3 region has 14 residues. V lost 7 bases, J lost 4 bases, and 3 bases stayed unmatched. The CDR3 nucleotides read TGTGCCAGCACCCGACTAGCGGGGTACAATGAGCAGTTCTTC. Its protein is CASTRLAGYNEQFF.

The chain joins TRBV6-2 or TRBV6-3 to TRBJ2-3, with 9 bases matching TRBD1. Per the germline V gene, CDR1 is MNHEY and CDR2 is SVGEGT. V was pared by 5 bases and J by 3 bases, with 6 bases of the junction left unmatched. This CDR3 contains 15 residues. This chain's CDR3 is CASSTGTGLTDTQYF. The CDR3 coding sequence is TGTGCCAGCAGTACCGGGACAGGGTTGACAGATACGCAGTATTTT.

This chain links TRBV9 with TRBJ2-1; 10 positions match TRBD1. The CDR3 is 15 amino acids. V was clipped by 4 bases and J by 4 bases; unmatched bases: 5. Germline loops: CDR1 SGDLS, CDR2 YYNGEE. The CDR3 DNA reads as TGTGCCAGCAGCATCCGGGACAGGGGATACAATGAGCAGTTCTTC. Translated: CASSIRDRGYNEQFF.

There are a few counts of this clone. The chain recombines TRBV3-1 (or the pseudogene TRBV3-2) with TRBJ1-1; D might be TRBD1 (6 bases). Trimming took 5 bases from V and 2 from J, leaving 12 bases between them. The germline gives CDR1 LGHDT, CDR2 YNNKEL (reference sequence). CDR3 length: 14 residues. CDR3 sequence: CASSVQGANTEAFF. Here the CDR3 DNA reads TGTGCCAGCAGCGTACAGGGCGCCAACACTGAAGCTTTCTTT.

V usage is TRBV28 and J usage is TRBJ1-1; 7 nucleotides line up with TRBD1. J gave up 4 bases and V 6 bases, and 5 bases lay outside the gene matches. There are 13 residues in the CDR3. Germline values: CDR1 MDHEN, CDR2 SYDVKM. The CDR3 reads CASRATGVTEAFF. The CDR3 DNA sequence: TGTGCCAGCAGAGCTACAGGGGTCACTGAAGCTTTCTTT.

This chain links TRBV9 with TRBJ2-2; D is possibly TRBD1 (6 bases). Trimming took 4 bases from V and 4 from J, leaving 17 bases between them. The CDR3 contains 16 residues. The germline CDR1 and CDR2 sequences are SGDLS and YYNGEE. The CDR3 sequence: CASSPSQGSFTGELFF. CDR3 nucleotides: TGTGCCAGCAGCCCGTCACAGGGTAGCTTCACCGGGGAGCTGTTTTTT. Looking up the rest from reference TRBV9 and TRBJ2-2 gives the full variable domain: DSGVTQTPKHLITATGQRVTLRCSPRSGDLSVYWYQQSLDQGLQFLIQYYNGEERAKGNILERFSAQQFPDLHSELNLSSLELGDSALYFCASSPSQGSFTGELFFGEGSRLTVL.

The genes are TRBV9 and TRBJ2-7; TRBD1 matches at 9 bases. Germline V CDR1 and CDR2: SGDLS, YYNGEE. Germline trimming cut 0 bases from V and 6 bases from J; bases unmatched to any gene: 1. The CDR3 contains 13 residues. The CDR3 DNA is TGTGCCAGCAGCGTAGCGACAGGGGGCGAGCAGTACTTC. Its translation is CASSVATGGEQYF.

The CDR3 bases are TGTGCCAGCAGCCCCAGGACAGTCCCTAGCACAGATACGCAGTATTTT. Translated: CASSPRTVPSTDTQYF. This chain connects TRBV7-6 to TRBJ2-3; TRBD1 might be the D (6 bases). V was shortened by 5 bases and J by 0 bases, with 15 bases between the two germline ends. Germline V gene data show CDR1 as SGHVS and CDR2 as FNYEAQ. The CDR3 contains 16 residues.

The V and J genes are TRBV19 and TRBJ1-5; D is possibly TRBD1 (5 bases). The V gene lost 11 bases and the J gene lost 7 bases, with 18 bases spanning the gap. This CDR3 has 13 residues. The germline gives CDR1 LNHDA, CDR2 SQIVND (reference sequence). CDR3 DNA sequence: TGTGCCGCCTCCCCGGGGGGGGGACAGCCCCAGCATTTT. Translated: CAASPGGGQPQHF.

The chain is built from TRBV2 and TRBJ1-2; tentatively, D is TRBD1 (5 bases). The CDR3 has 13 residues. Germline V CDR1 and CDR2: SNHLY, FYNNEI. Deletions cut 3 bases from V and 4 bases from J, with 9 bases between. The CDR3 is CASSEDIGYGYTF. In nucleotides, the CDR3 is TGTGCCAGCAGTGAGGACATAGGCTATGGCTACACCTTC.

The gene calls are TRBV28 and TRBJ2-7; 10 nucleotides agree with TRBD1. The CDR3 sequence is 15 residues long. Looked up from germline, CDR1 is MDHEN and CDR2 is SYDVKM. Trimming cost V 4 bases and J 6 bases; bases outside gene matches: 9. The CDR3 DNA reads TGTGCCAGCAGTTCGCCGGGACAGGGGTGGTCCGAGCAGTACTTC. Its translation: CASSSPGQGWSEQYF.

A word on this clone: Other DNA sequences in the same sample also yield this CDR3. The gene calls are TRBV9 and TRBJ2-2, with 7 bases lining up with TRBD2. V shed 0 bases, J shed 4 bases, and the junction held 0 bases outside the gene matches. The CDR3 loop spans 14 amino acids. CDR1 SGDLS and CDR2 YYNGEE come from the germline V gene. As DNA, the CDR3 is TGTGCCAGCAGCGTAGGGGGGGGCACCGGGGAGCTGTTTTTT. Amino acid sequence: CASSVGGGTGELFF. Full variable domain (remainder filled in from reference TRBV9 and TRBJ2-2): DSGVTQTPKHLITATGQRVTLRCSPRSGDLSVYWYQQSLDQGLQFLIQYYNGEERAKGNILERFSAQQFPDLHSELNLSSLELGDSALYFCASSVGGGTGELFFGEGSRLTVL.

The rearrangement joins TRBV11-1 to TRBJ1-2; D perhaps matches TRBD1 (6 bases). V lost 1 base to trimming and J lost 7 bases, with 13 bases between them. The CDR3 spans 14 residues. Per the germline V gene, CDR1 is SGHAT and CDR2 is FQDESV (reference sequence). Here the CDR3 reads CASSLDWDTRGYTF. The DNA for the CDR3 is TGTGCCAGCAGCTTAGATTGGGACACCCGTGGCTACACCTTC.

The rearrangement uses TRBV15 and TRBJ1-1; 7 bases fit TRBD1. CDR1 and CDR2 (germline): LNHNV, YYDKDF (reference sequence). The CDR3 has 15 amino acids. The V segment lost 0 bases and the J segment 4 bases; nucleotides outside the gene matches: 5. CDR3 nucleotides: TGTGCCACCAGCAGAGATGACAGGGTTGGCACTGAAGCTTTCTTT. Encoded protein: CATSRDDRVGTEAFF.

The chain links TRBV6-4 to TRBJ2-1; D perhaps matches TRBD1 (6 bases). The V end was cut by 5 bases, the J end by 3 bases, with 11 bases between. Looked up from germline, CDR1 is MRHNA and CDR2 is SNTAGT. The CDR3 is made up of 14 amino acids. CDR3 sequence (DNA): TGTGCCAGCAGTCCCCCGGACAGCTACAATGAGCAGTTCTTC. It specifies CASSPPDSYNEQFF.

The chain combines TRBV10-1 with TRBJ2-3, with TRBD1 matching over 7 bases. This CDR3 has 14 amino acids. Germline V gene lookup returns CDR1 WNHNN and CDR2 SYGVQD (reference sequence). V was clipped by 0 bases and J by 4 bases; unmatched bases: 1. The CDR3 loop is CASSESDRADTQYF. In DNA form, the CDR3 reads TGCGCCAGCAGTGAGTCCGACAGGGCAGATACGCAGTATTTT.

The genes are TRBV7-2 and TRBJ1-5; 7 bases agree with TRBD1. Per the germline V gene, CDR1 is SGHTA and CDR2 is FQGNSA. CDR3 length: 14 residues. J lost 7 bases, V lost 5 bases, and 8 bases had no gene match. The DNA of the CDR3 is TGTGCCAGCAGCCCCTTGACAGGGTTCCAGCCCCAGCATTTT. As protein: CASSPLTGFQPQHF.

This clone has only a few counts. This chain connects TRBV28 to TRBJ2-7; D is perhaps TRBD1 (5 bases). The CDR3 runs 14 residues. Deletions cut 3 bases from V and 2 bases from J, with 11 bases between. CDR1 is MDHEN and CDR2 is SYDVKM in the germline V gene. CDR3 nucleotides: TGTGCCAGCAGTTTGGGGCTACCTCCCTACGAGCAGTACTTC. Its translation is CASSLGLPPYEQYF.

The CDR3 here is CASRGAGDTEAFF. The CDR3 DNA reads as TGTGCCAGCAGGGGGGCCGGTGACACTGAAGCTTTCTTT. The chain has TRBV6-5 and TRBJ1-1, with a tentative D call TRBD1 (6 bases). V was cut by 6 bases and J by 3 bases, with 11 bases left in between. Per germline, CDR1 MNHEY and CDR2 SVGAGI. This CDR3 is built from 13 residues.